This T cell receptor beta chain was obtained from a study of T cells in Graves' hyperthyroidism and ophthalmopathy. Findings and limits, study-wide: Blood also showed most of the thyroid clonotypes that were expanded above 0.001. Ophthalmopathy and stable hyperthyroidism were separated by a 13 V-J model.

Concerning this clonotype: Its antigen is as yet unknown.

Uncontrolled infections, other autoimmune diseases, pregnancy or lactation led to exclusion of patients. Together with thyroid ultrasound, orbital computed tomography, serum thyroxine and TRAb, clinical symptoms were used for diagnoses. Template material for amplifying TCR beta CDR3 regions consisted of RNA transcripts. Researchers ran a first-round RT-PCR on the TCR CDR3 using the HTBI primer set. TCRdb re-analysed the multiplex PCR reads in MiXCR, keeping a single row per CDR3 protein. The sample consists of about 570,000 distinct CDR3 sequences, 40% to 55% of them appearing once. Germline V gene lookup returns CDR1 SGHDN and CDR2 FVKESK. V was pared by 5 bases and J by 6 bases, with 6 bases of the junction left unmatched. The CDR3 length is 14 residues.

The rearrangement joins TRBV14 to TRBJ2-1; TRBD2 matches 8 bases. Sample: peripheral blood or thyroid tissue (not recorded which). This receptor was taken from an adult woman with Graves' disease, either hyperthyroidism or ophthalmopathy (not recorded which). This CDR3 is CASSVAGTLNEQFF. CDR3 DNA: TGTGCCAGCAGCGTAGCGGGGACGCTCAATGAGCAGTTCTTC.